This TCR beta chain derives from a study of shared clonotypes between healthy human individuals. From germline, CDR1 is SEHNR and CDR2 FQNEAQ (reference sequence). This CDR3 region has 16 residues. Trimming took 1 base from V and 0 from J, leaving 12 bases between them. Clones were sequenced by immunoSEQ multiplex PCR, and TCRdb holds only the in-frame ones, with some missing. The repertoire holds a few million clones, roughly 92% seen once, with under 0.15% in the top ten. The study, taken as a whole, reports: A few donors showed sharing of approximately 4.7% of naive CD4 clonotypes.

Concerning this clone: Its antigen is not identified.

Sequenced: naive CD4+ T cells sorted from blood. As to subset: CD45RA+ positively selected. The origin of this receptor is a man younger than 30 in good health. The J gene is TRBJ1-1, the V gene TRBV7-9; no definite D call. This chain's CDR3 is CASSLGRSALNTEAFF. The DNA of the CDR3 is TGTGCCAGCAGCTTAGGAAGGTCAGCTCTGAACACTGAAGCTTTCTTT.